A single sample is the source of the 14 T cell receptor beta chains below, sequenced in a study of OX40 agonist ivuxolimab in advanced cancers. Sequenced by immunoSEQ multiplex PCR; TCRdb stores in-frame clones only, minus some. The table includes some 110,000 clones, approximately 90% detected once. The sequenced sample was CD4+ or CD8+ T cells sorted from blood, obtained in a trial of the OX40 agonist ivuxolimab. All receptors come from an adult with an advanced solid tumor such as melanoma, head and neck, liver or kidney cancer.

The genes are TRBV2 and TRBJ2-7, with 9 bases aligning to TRBD1. CDR1 and CDR2 (germline): SNHLY, FYNNEI. This CDR3 has 14 residues. V lost 4 bases and J lost 5; bases outside the gene matches: 6. The CDR3 sequence is CASSAEQGADEQYF. In nucleotides, the CDR3 is TGTGCCAGCAGTGCGGAACAGGGGGCGGACGAGCAGTACTTC.

The rearrangement uses TRBV5-4 and TRBJ1-3, with D possibly TRBD1 on 6 matching bases. Trimming took off 2 bases at V and 4 bases at J, with 13 bases between the two ends. CDR3 size: 15 residues. The germline gives CDR1 SGHNT, CDR2 YYREEE (reference sequence). CDR3 amino acids: CASSFSGRGGNTIYF. Written as DNA, the CDR3 is TGTGCCAGCAGCTTTAGCGGCAGGGGAGGAAACACCATATATTTT.

The CDR3 reads CASSSSRSNQPQHF. CDR3 DNA: TGTGCCAGCAGTTCGAGCAGGAGCAATCAGCCCCAGCATTTT. This chain joins TRBV7-2 and TRBJ1-5; no reliable D call. CDR3 size: 14 residues. With 6 bases removed from V and 1 base from J, the gap between germline ends came to 10 bases. The germline gives CDR1 SGHTA, CDR2 FQGNSA.

CDR3 coding DNA: TGTGCCAGCAGCTTCTCGCAGGGGGTGACTGAAGCTTTCTTT. Encoded protein: CASSFSQGVTEAFF. The rearrangement uses TRBV7-2 and TRBJ1-1; TRBD1 matches 7 bases. The CDR3 has 14 amino acids. CDR1 and CDR2 from the germline V gene are SGHTA and FQGNSA. With V trimmed by 3 bases and J by 5 bases, 6 bases remained unmatched. Combining the CDR3 with reference TRBV7-2 and TRBJ1-1 gives the whole variable domain GAGVSQSPSNKVTEKGKDVELRCDPISGHTALYWYRQSLGQGLEFLIYFQGNSAPDKSGLPSDRFSAERTGGSVSTLTIQRTQQEDSAVYLCASSFSQGVTEAFFGQGTRLTVV.

The chain couples TRBV7-7 to TRBJ2-2; 8 nucleotides match TRBD1. The CDR3 consists of 15 residues. With 6 bases clipped from V and 1 base from J, the junction kept 4 bases outside the gene matches. Germline CDR1 is SSHAT and CDR2 is FNYEAQ (reference sequence). DNA of the CDR3: TGTGCCAGCAGTACCGGGACAGGGAACACCGGGGAGCTGTTTTTT. It codes for CASSTGTGNTGELFF.

The chain combines TRBV5-1 with TRBJ1-4; D is perhaps TRBD1 (6 bases). Germline CDR1 SGHRS, CDR2 YFSETQ. This CDR3 is built from 14 residues. With 2 bases removed from V and 8 bases from J, the gap between germline ends came to 13 bases. The CDR3, as DNA: TGCGCCAGCAGCTTTCTGGGGGCGGCGGAAAAACTGTTTTTT. It yields the protein CASSFLGAAEKLFF.

This rearrangement joins TRBV6-5 to TRBJ2-7; D not resolved. CDR1 and CDR2 from the germline V gene are MNHEY and SVGAGI. This CDR3 contains 12 residues. V shed 4 bases and J shed 3 bases, with 7 bases lying between them. The CDR3 DNA follows: TGTGCCAGCAGTTCCGAACGCTACGAGCAGTACTTC. It encodes CASSSERYEQYF.

The chain recombines TRBV4-3 with TRBJ1-5; a possible D gene is TRBD1 (5 bases). This CDR3 has 17 residues. V was clipped by 2 bases and J by 6 bases, with 20 bases between them. Germline lookup yields CDR1 LGHNA and CDR2 YSLEER. The CDR3 loop is CASSQRAEGALGQPQHF. Here the CDR3 DNA reads TGCGCCAGCAGCCAAAGGGCGGAAGGGGCGCTCGGTCAGCCCCAGCATTTT.

This chain uses TRBV7-9 with TRBJ1-2, with TRBD1 as a possible D gene (5 bases). Trimming cost V 2 bases and J 7 bases, with 8 bases left between them. CDR3 size: 12 residues. The germline gives CDR1 SEHNR, CDR2 FQNEAQ (reference sequence). CDR3 sequence (DNA): TGTGCCAGCAGCTTATCCGGGGGTGGCTACACCTTC. Its protein product is CASSLSGGGYTF.

This sequence joins TRBV30 and TRBJ2-7; unclear D gene. The V and J ends lost 3 bases and 0 bases respectively, with 9 bases between them. The CDR3 length is 13 residues. Germline V gene lookup returns CDR1 GTSNPN and CDR2 SVGIG (reference sequence). The CDR3 bases are TGTGCCTGGAGGGTACTCCCCTCCTACGAGCAGTACTTC. It yields the protein CAWRVLPSYEQYF.

The genes are TRBV6-5 and TRBJ1-1, with D hard to call. The length of the CDR3 is 13 residues. With 10 bases removed from V and 2 bases from J, the gap between germline ends came to 14 bases. In germline, CDR1 is MNHEY, CDR2 SVGAGI. CDR3 bases: TGTGCCATCGCCCGGTCACGAAACACTGAAGCTTTCTTT. The encoded protein is CAIARSRNTEAFF.

The chain employs TRBV7-2 and TRBJ2-3; no clear D. Germline-derived CDR1 and CDR2 are SGHTA and FQGNSA. This CDR3 is 13 amino acids long. Trimming took 1 base from V and 6 from J, leaving 8 bases between them. The CDR3 DNA sequence: TGTGCCAGCAGCTTAGATCGGTGGGATACGCAGTATTTT. Protein sequence: CASSLDRWDTQYF.

V gene TRBV4-3 combines with J gene TRBJ2-3; D may correspond to TRBD1 or TRBD2 (5 bases each). Germline loops: CDR1 LGHNA, CDR2 YSLEER. V was pared by 4 bases and J by 2 bases, with 10 bases between. The CDR3 is made up of 14 amino acids. CDR3 sequence reads: CASSRDRYTDTQYF. The CDR3 nucleotides are TGCGCCAGCAGCCGGGACCGATACACAGATACGCAGTATTTT.

The chain uses TRBV30 and TRBJ2-5; D is possibly TRBD2 (6 bases). V lost 1 base and J 6 bases, leaving 15 bases between the germline ends. CDR1 and CDR2 (germline): GTSNPN, SVGIG (reference sequence). This CDR3 spans 14 amino acids. The CDR3 region is CAWSGQLASKTQYF. Written as DNA, the CDR3 is TGTGCCTGGAGTGGTCAACTAGCTTCGAAGACCCAGTACTTC.